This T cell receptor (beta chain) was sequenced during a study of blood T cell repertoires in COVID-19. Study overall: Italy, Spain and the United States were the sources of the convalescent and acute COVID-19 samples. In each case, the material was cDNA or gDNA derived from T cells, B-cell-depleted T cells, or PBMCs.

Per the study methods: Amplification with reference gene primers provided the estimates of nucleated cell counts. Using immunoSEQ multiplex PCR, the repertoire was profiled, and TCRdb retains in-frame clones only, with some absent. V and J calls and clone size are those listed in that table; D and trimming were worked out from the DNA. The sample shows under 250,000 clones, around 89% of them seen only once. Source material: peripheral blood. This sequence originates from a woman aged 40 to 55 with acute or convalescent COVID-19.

CDR3 loop: CASSLESGLNQPQHF. DNA of the CDR3: TGCGCCAGCAGCTTGGAGTCCGGACTCAATCAGCCCCAGCATTTT. The chain has TRBV5-1 and TRBJ1-5, with unresolved D. V lost 0 bases to trimming and J lost 3 bases, with 10 bases between them. This CDR3 spans 15 amino acids. From germline, CDR1 is SGHRS and CDR2 YFSETQ.